The 2 T cell receptor beta chains below come from one sample, sequenced in a study of blood T cell repertoires in COVID-19. Sequencing was performed with immunoSEQ multiplex PCR; in TCRdb, only in-frame clones are kept and a portion is missing. Of some 73,000 clones in the sample, around nine tenths were seen once. The specimen sequenced was peripheral blood. These receptors all stem from an elderly man with COVID-19, enrolled during active disease.

This chain connects TRBV27 to TRBJ1-2, with D perhaps TRBD1 (5 bases). CDR1 and CDR2 (germline): MNHEY, SMNVEV (reference sequence). V was shortened by 6 bases and J by 2 bases, with 16 bases between the two germline ends. The CDR3 loop spans 15 amino acids. CDR3 nucleotides: TGTGCCAGCAGCTCATTGGGGGGGGGAAACTATGGCTACACCTTC. This gives the protein CASSSLGGGNYGYTF.

The chain carries TRBV5-1 and TRBJ1-2; D is perhaps TRBD1 (6 bases). CDR1 and CDR2 (germline): SGHRS, YFSETQ. The CDR3 has 15 amino acids. The V and J ends lost 4 bases and 5 bases respectively, with 18 bases between them. CDR3 sequence reads: CASSNGTRLRYGYTF. For the CDR3, the DNA is TGCGCCAGCAGCAACGGGACACGCCTTCGGTATGGCTACACCTTC.